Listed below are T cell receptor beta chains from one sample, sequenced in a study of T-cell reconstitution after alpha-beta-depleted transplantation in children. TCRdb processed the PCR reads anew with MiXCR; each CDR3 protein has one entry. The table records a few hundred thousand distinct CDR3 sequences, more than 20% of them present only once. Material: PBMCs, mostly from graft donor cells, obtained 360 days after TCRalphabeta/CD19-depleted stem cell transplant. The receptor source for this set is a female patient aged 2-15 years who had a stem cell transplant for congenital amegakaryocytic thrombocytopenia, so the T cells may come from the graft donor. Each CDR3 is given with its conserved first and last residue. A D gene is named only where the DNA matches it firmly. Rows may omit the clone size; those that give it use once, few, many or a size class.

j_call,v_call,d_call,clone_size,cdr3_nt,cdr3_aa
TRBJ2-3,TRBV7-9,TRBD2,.,TGTGCCAGCAGGCAATTAGCGGGAGGGACATCAGATACGCAGTATTTT,CASRQLAGGTSDTQYF
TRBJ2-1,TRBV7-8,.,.,TGTGCCAGCAGCTCTGGGGTGGTAGATAATGAGCAGTTCTTC,CASSSGVVDNEQFF
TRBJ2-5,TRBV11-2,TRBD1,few,TGTGCCAGCAGCTTTGGACAGGGAGAGACCCAGTACTTC,CASSFGQGETQYF
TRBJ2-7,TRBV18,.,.,TGTGCCAGCTCACGCTACAGGAGCTACGAGCAGTACTTC,CASSRYRSYEQYF
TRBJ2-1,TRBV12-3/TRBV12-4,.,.,TGTGCCAGCAGCCCCCAGAGCTCCTACAATGAGCAGTTCTTC,CASSPQSSYNEQFF
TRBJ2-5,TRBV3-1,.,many,TGTGCCAGCAGCCAGTGGGGGGCCCAAGAGACCCAGTACTTC,CASSQWGAQETQYF
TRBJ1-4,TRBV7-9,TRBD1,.,TGTGCCAGCAGTGCCGACAGGGGCCCCTTAGGCGAAAAACTGTTTTTT,CASSADRGPLGEKLFF
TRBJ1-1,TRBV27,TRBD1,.,TGTGCCAGCAGTTTAATGGGGACAGGGGTGAGAGCTTTCTTT,CASSLMGTGVRAFF
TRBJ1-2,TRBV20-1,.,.,TGCAGTGCTAGAAAATTTTCGGGGGTCTATGGCTACACCTTC,CSARKFSGVYGYTF
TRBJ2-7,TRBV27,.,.,TGTGCCAGCGCTGGGGGGACGTTCTACGAGCAGTACTTC,CASAGGTFYEQYF
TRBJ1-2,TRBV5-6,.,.,TGTGCCAGCAGCTTGGTTGGGACTCCCTATGGCTACACCTTC,CASSLVGTPYGYTF